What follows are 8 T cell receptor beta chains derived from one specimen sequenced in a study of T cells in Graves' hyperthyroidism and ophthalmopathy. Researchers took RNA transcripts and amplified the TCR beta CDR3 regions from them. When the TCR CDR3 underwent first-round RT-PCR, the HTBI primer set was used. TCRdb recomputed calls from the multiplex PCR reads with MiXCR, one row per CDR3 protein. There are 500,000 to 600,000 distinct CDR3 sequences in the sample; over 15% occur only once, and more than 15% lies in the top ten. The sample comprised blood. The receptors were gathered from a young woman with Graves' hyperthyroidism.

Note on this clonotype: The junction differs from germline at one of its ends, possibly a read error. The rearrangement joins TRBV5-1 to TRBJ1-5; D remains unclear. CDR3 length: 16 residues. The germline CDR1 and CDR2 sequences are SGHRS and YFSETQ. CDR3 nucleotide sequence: TGCGCCAGCAGCTTGGATCCGGACTATAGCAATCAGCCCCAGCGTTTT. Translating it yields CASSLDPDYSNQPQRF.

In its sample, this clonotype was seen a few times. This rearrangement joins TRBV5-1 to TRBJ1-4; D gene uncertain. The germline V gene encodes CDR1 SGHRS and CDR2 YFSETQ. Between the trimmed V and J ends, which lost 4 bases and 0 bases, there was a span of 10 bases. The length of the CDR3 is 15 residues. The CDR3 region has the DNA TGCGCCAGCAGCGTGACACTTGCAACTAATGAAAAACTGTTTTTT. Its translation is CASSVTLATNEKLFF.

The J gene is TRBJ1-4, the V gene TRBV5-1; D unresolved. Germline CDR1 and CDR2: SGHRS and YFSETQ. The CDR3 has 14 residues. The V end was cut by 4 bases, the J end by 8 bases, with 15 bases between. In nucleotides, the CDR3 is TGCGCCAGCAGCCCCACGTACGACCGAGAAAAACTGTTTTTT. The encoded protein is CASSPTYDREKLFF.

The CDR3 DNA sequence: TGCGCCAGCAGCCCCCTAGGGGGGCCAAGGGAGACCCAGTACTTC. Translating it yields CASSPLGGPRETQYF. The gene calls are TRBV4-1 and TRBJ2-5; the D gene could be TRBD1 or TRBD2 (6 bases each). Germline CDR1 is MGHRA and CDR2 is YSYEKL. The CDR3 has 15 amino acids. Trimming stripped 4 bases from V and 5 bases from J, with 17 bases between.

The CDR3 here is CASSQFSRNTEAFF. The CDR3 nucleotides are TGCGCCAGCAGCCAATTTTCCAGGAACACTGAAGCTTTCTTT. The J gene is TRBJ1-1, the V gene TRBV4-1; the D is unclear. CDR3 length equals 14 residues. Trimming pared 2 bases from V and 1 base from J, leaving 8 bases between. CDR1 MGHRA and CDR2 YSYEKL come from the germline V gene.

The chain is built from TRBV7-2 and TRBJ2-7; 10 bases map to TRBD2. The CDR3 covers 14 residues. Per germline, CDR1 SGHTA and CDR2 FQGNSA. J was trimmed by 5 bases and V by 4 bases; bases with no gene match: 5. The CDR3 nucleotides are TGTGCCAGCAGCTCACTAGCGGGAATAAACGAGCAGTACTTC. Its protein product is CASSSLAGINEQYF.

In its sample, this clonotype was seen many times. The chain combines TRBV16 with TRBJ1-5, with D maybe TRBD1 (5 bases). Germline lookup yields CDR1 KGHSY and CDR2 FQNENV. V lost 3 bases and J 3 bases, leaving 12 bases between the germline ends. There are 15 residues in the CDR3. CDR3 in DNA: TGTGCCAGCAGCCAGGGGGGACGCAACAATCAGCCCCAGCATTTT. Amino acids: CASSQGGRNNQPQHF.

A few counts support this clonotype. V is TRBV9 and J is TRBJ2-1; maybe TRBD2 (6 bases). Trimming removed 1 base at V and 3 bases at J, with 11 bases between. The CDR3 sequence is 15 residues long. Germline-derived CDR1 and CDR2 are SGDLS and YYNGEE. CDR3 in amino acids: CASSVRLALYNEQFF. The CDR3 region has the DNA TGTGCCAGCAGCGTAAGGCTAGCGCTCTACAATGAGCAGTTCTTC.